These 16 T cell receptor beta chains originate from one sample sequenced in a study of cytomegalovirus exposure and HLA in healthy donors. PCR primers comprised 60 Vbeta and 13 Jbeta primers. Assay: immunoSEQ multiplex PCR; the TCRdb copy retains only in-frame clones and omits some. This sample has under 150,000 clones, with approximately 78% found just once. Input material: PBMCs. The receptors shown here come from a woman aged 25 to 39 in good health and CMV-seropositive.

The chain has TRBV9 and TRBJ2-3, with D perhaps TRBD2 (5 bases). The CDR3 has 12 residues. Germline CDR1 reads SGDLS; CDR2 reads YYNGEE. V was trimmed by 2 bases and J by 6 bases, leaving 7 bases between them. As DNA, the CDR3 is TGTGCCAGCAGCGTCCGCGGGGATACGCAGTATTTT. Protein: CASSVRGDTQYF.

The CDR3 here is CATKNEKLFF. The DNA of the CDR3 is TGTGCCACCAAAAATGAAAAACTGTTTTTT. This chain connects TRBV28 to TRBJ1-4; no clear D. V shed 10 bases and J shed 5 bases, with 5 bases lying between them. Looked up from germline, CDR1 is MDHEN and CDR2 is SYDVKM. The CDR3 length is 10 residues.

The chain is built from TRBV10-3 and TRBJ2-1; a weak D match, TRBD2 (7 bases). Looked up from germline, CDR1 is ENHRY and CDR2 is SYGVKD. V lost 0 bases, J lost 4 bases, and 13 bases lay in between. This CDR3 has 16 residues. CDR3 in DNA: TGTGCCATCAGTGAGTCTAGAGGGGGGGTGTACAATGAGCAGTTCTTC. Its protein is CAISESRGGVYNEQFF.

The rearrangement joins TRBV18 to TRBJ1-4; 8 bases fit TRBD1. With V trimmed by 6 bases and J by 5 bases, 5 bases remained unmatched. The CDR3 has 14 amino acids. CDR1 is KGHSH and CDR2 is LQKENI in the germline V gene. CDR3 region: CASSPGQANEKLFF. The CDR3 coding sequence is TGTGCCAGCTCCCCGGGACAGGCGAATGAAAAACTGTTTTTT.

V gene TRBV7-6 combines with J gene TRBJ2-1; a weak D match, TRBD1 (6 bases). Germline loops: CDR1 SGHVS, CDR2 FNYEAQ. The CDR3 extends over 15 amino acids. Trimming stripped 7 bases from V and 2 bases from J, with 15 bases between. The CDR3 region is CASTPPGTPYNEQFF. The CDR3 coding sequence is TGTGCCAGCACCCCCCCGGGGACACCCTACAATGAGCAGTTCTTC. The full variable domain, in which reference TRBV7-6 and TRBJ2-1 provide the parts outside the CDR3, is GAGVSQSPRYKVTKRGQDVALRCDPISGHVSLYWYRQALGQGPEFLTYFNYEAQQDKSGLPNDRFSAERPEGSISTLTIQRTEQRDSAMYRCASTPPGTPYNEQFFGPGTRLTVL.

V usage is TRBV11-2 and J usage is TRBJ1-3; tentatively, D is TRBD1 (6 bases). The CDR3 consists of 14 residues. V was cut by 1 base and J by 2 bases, with 6 bases left in between. Germline values: CDR1 SGHAT, CDR2 FQNNGV. The CDR3 protein is CASSLGGPGNTIYF. The CDR3 DNA reads as TGTGCCAGCAGCTTAGGGGGGCCTGGAAACACCATATATTTT.

The chain recombines TRBV30 with TRBJ1-2; no firm D call. V lost 0 bases, J lost 4 bases, and 9 bases lay in between. Germline CDR1 GTSNPN, CDR2 SVGIG (reference sequence). This CDR3 comprises 13 residues. CDR3 protein: CAWSVGRIYGYTF. CDR3 bases: TGTGCCTGGAGTGTCGGGAGGATCTATGGCTACACCTTC.

The chain is built from TRBV19 and TRBJ1-4; possible D gene TRBD1, 5 bases. CDR1 LNHDA and CDR2 SQIVND come from the germline V gene (reference sequence). This CDR3 has 18 residues. The V gene lost 4 bases and the J gene lost 6 bases, with 24 bases spanning the gap. The CDR3 here is CASSRAMRGSDRYEKLFF. CDR3 DNA sequence: TGTGCCAGTAGTAGGGCGATGCGGGGGAGCGACCGCTATGAAAAACTGTTTTTT.

The rearrangement uses TRBV29-1 and TRBJ2-7; the match to TRBD2 covers 10 bases. V lost 6 bases to trimming and J lost 2 bases; unmatched junction nucleotides: 7. The CDR3 is made up of 14 amino acids. The germline V gene has CDR1 SQVTM and CDR2 ANQGSEA. CDR3 sequence reads: CSVPSGGGTYEQYF. The CDR3 DNA follows: TGCAGCGTCCCTAGCGGGGGTGGAACCTACGAGCAGTACTTC.

This clone was seen a few times. The CDR3, as DNA: TGTGCCAGCGGGGGGGTAGCGGGGTTGAGCACAGATACGCAGTATTTT. This encodes CASGGVAGLSTDTQYF. V and J are TRBV2 and TRBJ2-3; 8 nucleotides line up with TRBD2. Germline-derived CDR1 and CDR2 are SNHLY and FYNNEI. The CDR3 loop spans 16 amino acids. J was trimmed by 0 bases and V by 8 bases; bases with no gene match: 10.

The chain carries TRBV18 and TRBJ2-5, with 10 bases identical to TRBD1. Losses at the gene ends were 5 bases for V and 2 bases for J; bases not matched to a gene: 14. CDR1 and CDR2 from the germline V gene are KGHSH and LQKENI. This CDR3 is built from 18 residues. The DNA for the CDR3 is TGTGCCAGCTCAAGATACGGGACAGGGGCTCCGGGGCAAGAGACCCAGTACTTC. Translating gives CASSRYGTGAPGQETQYF.

V usage is TRBV5-1 and J usage is TRBJ2-3; 8 nucleotides agree with TRBD2. V lost 4 bases to trimming and J lost 5 bases; unmatched junction nucleotides: 12. This CDR3 spans 16 amino acids. Germline CDR1 is SGHRS and CDR2 is YFSETQ. The CDR3 nucleotides are TGCGCCAGCAGCCCGAATCGGGGGGGGCCGGTAGATACGCAGTATTTT. Translation gives CASSPNRGGPVDTQYF.

The V call is TRBV10-3, the J call TRBJ1-5, with a possible D match to TRBD1 (5 bases). The V and J ends lost 5 bases and 6 bases respectively, with 14 bases between them. The CDR3 contains 14 residues. Germline CDR1 is ENHRY and CDR2 is SYGVKD. In DNA form, the CDR3 reads TGTGCCATCAGTACCTCGGGGGTAGGTCAGCCCCAGCATTTT. Its protein is CAISTSGVGQPQHF.

V and J are TRBV10-3 and TRBJ1-2; tentatively, D is TRBD1 (5 bases). The germline V gene encodes CDR1 ENHRY and CDR2 SYGVKD. The length of the CDR3 is 13 residues. The CDR3 nucleotides are TGTGCATCTCGGAAAGGGGAACCTCATGGCTACACCTTC. Amino acids: CASRKGEPHGYTF.

This chain connects TRBV27 to TRBJ2-7; D is uncertain. Trimming took off 0 bases at V and 6 bases at J, with 9 bases between the two ends. This CDR3 region has 13 residues. Germline V gives CDR1 MNHEY, CDR2 SMNVEV (reference sequence). DNA of the CDR3: TGTGCCAGCAGTTTATCACCGGTTTTCGAGCAGTACTTC. This encodes CASSLSPVFEQYF.

This chain connects TRBV4-2 to TRBJ2-6, with D hard to call. This CDR3 is 14 amino acids long. From germline, CDR1 is LGHNA and CDR2 YNFKEQ. V dropped 5 bases and J dropped 1 base, with 6 bases sitting between them. The chain's CDR3 is CASSYTSGANVLTF. The CDR3, as DNA: TGTGCCAGCAGCTACACGTCTGGGGCCAACGTCCTGACTTTC.